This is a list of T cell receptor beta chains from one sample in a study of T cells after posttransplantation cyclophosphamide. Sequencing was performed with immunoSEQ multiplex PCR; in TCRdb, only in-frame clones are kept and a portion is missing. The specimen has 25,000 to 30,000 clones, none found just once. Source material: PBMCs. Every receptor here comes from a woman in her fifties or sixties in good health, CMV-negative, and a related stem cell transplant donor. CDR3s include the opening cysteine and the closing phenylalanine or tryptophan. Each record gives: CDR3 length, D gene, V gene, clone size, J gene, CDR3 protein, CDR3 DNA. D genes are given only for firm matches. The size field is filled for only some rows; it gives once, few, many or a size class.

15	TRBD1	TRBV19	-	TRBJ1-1	CASSIDARGHTEAFF	TGTGCCAGTAGTATCGACGCCAGGGGGCACACTGAAGCTTTCTTT
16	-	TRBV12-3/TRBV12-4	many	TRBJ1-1	CASSLGGARSNTEAFF	TGTGCCAGCAGTTTAGGTGGGGCACGATCGAACACTGAAGCTTTCTTT
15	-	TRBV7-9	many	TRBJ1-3	CASSPGEAVGNTIYF	TGTGCCAGCAGCCCCGGGGAGGCGGTGGGAAACACCATATATTTT
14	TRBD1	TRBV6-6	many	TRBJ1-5	CASSYQTGNQPQHF	TGTGCCAGCAGTTATCAGACAGGGAATCAGCCCCAGCATTTT
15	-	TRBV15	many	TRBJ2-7	CATSRDRVTGYEQYF	TGTGCCACCAGCAGAGACCGAGTAACAGGCTACGAGCAGTACTTC
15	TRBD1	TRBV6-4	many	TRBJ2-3	CASGKTGDATDTQYF	TGTGCCAGCGGGAAGACAGGGGATGCCACAGATACGCAGTATTTT
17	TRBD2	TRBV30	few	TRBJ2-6	CAWSGLAGPSGANVLTF	TGTGCCTGGAGTGGGCTAGCGGGACCGTCCGGGGCCAACGTCCTGACTTTC
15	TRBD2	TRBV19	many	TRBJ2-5	CASSARLAWGETQYF	TGTGCCAGTAGTGCTCGACTAGCGTGGGGAGAGACCCAGTACTTC
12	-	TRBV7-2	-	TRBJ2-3	CASSPLTYTQYF	TGTGCCAGCAGCCCGTTAACATATACGCAGTATTTT
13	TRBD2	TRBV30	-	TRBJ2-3	CAYRLAGGDTQYF	TGTGCCTACCGACTAGCGGGAGGGGATACGCAGTATTTT
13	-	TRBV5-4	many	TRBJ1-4	CASSWRTAHGGIF	TGTGCCAGCAGCTGGCGGACTGCCCATGGCGGGATTTTT
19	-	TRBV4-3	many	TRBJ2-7	CASSQGINWRVDPTYEQYF	TGCGCCAGCAGCCAAGGCATTAATTGGAGGGTCGACCCTACCTACGAGCAGTACTTC
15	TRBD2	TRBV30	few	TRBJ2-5	CAWSVASGGRETQYF	TGTGCCTGGAGTGTAGCCAGCGGGGGGAGGGAGACCCAGTACTTC
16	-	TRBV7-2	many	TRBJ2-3	CASSPSGGRGTDTQYF	TGTGCCAGCAGCCCGTCCGGGGGGCGGGGCACAGATACGCAGTATTTT
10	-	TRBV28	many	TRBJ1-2	CASSSFGYTF	TGTGCCAGCAGTTCTTTCGGCTACACCTTC